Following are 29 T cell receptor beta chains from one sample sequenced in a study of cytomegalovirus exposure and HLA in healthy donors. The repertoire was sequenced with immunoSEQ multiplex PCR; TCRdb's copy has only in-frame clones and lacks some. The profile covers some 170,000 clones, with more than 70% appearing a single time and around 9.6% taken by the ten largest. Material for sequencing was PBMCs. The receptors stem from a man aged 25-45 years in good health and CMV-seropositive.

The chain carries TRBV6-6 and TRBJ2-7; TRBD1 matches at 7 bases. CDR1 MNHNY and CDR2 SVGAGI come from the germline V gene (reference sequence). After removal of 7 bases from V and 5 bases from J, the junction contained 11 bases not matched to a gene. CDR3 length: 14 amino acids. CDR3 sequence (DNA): TGTGCCAGCAAACGAAGCGCCGACAGGGACGAGCAGTACTTC. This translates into CASKRSADRDEQYF.

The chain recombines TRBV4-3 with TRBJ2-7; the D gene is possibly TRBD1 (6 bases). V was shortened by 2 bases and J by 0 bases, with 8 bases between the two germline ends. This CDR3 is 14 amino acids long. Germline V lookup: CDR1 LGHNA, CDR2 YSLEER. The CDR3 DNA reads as TGCGCCAGCAGCCAAACAGGGCCCTCCTACGAGCAGTACTTC. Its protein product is CASSQTGPSYEQYF.

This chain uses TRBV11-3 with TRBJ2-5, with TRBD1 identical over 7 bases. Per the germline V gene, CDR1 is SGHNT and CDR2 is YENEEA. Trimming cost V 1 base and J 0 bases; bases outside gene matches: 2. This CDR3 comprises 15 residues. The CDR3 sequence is CASSLGDSNQETQYF. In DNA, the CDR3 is TGTGCCAGCAGCTTAGGGGACAGCAACCAAGAGACCCAGTACTTC.

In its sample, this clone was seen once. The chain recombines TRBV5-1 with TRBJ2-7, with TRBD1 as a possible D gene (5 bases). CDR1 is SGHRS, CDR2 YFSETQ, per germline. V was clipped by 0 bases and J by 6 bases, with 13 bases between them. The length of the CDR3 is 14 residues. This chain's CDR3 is CASSLEQALGEQYF. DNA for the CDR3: TGCGCCAGCAGCTTGGAACAGGCTCTTGGCGAGCAGTACTTC.

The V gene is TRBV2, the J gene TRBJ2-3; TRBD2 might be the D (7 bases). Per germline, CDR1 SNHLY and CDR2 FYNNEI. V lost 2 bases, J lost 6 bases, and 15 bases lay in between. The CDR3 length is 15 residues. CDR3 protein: CASSERRERGDTQYF. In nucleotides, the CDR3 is TGTGCCAGCAGTGAACGGCGGGAGAGGGGGGATACGCAGTATTTT.

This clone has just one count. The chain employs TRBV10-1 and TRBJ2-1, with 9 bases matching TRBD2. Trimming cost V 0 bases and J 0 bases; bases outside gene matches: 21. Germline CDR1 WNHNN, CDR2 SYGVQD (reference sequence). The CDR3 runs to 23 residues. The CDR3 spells CASSESTEGGSGRIPSSYNEQFF. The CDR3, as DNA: TGCGCCAGCAGTGAGTCTACCGAGGGAGGGAGCGGGAGGATACCAAGCTCCTACAATGAGCAGTTCTTC.

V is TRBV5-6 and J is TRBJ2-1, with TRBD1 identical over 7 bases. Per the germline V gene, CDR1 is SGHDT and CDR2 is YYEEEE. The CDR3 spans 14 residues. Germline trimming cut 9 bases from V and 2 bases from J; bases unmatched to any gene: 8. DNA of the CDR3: TGTGCCACCATGAGAAGGGGGCCCTACAATGAGCAGTTCTTC. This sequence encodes CATMRRGPYNEQFF. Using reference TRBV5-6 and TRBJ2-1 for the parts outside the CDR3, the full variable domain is DAGVTQSPTHLIKTRGQQVTLRCSPKSGHDTVSWYQQALGQGPQFIFQYYEEEERQRGNFPDRFSGHQFPNYSSELNVNALLLGDSALYLCATMRRGPYNEQFFGPGTRLTVL.

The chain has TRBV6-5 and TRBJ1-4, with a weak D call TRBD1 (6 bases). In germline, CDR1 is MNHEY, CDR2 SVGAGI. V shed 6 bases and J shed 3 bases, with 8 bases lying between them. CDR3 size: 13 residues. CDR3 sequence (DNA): TGTGCCAGCAGACAGGGAGCTAATGAAAAACTGTTTTTT. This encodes CASRQGANEKLFF.

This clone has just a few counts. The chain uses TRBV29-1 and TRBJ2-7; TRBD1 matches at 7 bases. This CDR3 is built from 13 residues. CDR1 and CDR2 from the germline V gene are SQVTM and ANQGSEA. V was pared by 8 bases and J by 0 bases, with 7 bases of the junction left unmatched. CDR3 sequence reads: CSTWDRLSYEQYF. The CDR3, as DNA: TGCAGCACTTGGGACAGACTCTCCTACGAGCAGTACTTC.

Written as DNA, the CDR3 is TGTGCCAGCAGTCACCGGGACAGGGGGATGGAGACCCAGTACTTC. Translated: CASSHRDRGMETQYF. This chain joins TRBV6-5 and TRBJ2-5, with 11 bases fitting TRBD1. From germline, CDR1 is MNHEY and CDR2 SVGAGI. Trimming at V came to 5 bases and at J to 5 bases, leaving 7 bases not matched to a gene. The CDR3 is 15 residues long.

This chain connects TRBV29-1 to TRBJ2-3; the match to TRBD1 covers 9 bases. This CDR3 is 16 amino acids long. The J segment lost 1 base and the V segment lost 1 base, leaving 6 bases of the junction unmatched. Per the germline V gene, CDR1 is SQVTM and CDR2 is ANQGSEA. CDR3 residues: CSVEGTGDWGTDTQYF. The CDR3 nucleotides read TGCAGCGTTGAAGGGACAGGGGACTGGGGCACAGATACGCAGTATTTT.

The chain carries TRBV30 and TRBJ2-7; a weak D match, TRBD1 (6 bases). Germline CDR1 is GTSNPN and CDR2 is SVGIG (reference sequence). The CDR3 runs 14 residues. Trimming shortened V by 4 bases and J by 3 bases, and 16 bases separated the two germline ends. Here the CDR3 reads CAWNTGLLDYEQYF. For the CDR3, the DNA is TGTGCCTGGAATACAGGGCTTCTCGACTACGAGCAGTACTTC. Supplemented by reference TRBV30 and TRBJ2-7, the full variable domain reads SQTIHQWPATLVQPVGSPLSLECTVEGTSNPNLYWYRQAAGRGLQLLFYSVGIGQISSEVPQNLSASRPQDRQFILSSKKLLLSDSGFYLCAWNTGLLDYEQYFGPGTRLTVT.

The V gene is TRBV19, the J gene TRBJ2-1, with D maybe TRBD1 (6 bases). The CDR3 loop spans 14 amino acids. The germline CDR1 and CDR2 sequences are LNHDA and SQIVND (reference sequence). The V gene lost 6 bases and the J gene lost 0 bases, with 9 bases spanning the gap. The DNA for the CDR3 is TGTGCCAGTAGATTCAGGGGCTCCTACAATGAGCAGTTCTTC. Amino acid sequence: CASRFRGSYNEQFF. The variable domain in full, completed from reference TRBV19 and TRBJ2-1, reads DGGITQSPKYLFRKEGQNVTLSCEQNLNHDAMYWYRQDPGQGLRLIYYSQIVNDFQKGDIAEGYSVSREKKESFPLTVTSAQKNPTAFYLCASRFRGSYNEQFFGPGTRLTVL.

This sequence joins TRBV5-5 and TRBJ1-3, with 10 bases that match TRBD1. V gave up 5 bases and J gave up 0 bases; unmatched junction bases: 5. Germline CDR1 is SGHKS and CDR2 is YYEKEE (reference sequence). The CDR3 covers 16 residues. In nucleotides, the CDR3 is TGTGCCAGCAGTCTGACAGGGGGCCTCTCTGGAAACACCATATATTTT. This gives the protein CASSLTGGLSGNTIYF.

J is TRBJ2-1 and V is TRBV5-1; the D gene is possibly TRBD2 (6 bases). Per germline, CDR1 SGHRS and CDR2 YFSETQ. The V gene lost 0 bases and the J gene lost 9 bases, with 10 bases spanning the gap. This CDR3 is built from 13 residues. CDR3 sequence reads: CASSLGGGSEQFF. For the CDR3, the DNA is TGCGCCAGCAGCTTGGGGGGAGGTAGTGAGCAGTTCTTC.

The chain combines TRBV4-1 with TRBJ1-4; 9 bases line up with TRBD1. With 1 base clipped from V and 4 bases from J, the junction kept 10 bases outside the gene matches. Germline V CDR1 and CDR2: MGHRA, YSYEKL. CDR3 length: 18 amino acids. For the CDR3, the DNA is TGCGCCAGCAGCCAAGGGCGGGGACAGGGAAAGCTTAATGAAAAACTGTTTTTT. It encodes CASSQGRGQGKLNEKLFF.

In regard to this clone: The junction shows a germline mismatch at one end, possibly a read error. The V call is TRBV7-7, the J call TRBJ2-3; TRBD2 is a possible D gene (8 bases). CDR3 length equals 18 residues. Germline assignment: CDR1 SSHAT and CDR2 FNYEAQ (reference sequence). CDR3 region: CASSAGGSAGEGAWPQYF. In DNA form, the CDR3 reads TGTGCTAGCAGCGCGGGGGGCTCTGCGGGAGAGGGGGCTTGGCCGCAGTATTTT.

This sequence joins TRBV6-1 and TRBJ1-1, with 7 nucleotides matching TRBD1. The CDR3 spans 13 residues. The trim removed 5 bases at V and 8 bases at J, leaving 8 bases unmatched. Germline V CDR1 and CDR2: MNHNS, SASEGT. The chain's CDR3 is CASSRYRGEEAFF. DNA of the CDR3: TGTGCCAGCAGTAGGTACAGGGGCGAAGAAGCTTTCTTT.

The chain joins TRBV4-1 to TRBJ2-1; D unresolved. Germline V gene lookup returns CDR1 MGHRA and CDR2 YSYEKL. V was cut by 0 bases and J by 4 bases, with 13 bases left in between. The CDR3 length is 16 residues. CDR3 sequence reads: CASSQDGSVGYNEQFF. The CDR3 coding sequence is TGCGCCAGCAGCCAAGATGGAAGCGTAGGTTACAATGAGCAGTTCTTC.

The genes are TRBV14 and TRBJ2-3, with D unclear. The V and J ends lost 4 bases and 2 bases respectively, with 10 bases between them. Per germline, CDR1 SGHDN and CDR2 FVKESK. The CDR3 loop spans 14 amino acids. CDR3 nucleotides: TGTGCCAGCAGCCCGACAATAGTCACAGATACGCAGTATTTT. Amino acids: CASSPTIVTDTQYF.

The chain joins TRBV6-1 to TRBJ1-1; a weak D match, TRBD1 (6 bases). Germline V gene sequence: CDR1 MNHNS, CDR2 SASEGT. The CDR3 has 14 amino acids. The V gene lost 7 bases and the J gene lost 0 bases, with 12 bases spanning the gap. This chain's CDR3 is CASKVDRMNTEAFF. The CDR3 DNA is TGTGCCAGCAAAGTCGACAGGATGAACACTGAAGCTTTCTTT.

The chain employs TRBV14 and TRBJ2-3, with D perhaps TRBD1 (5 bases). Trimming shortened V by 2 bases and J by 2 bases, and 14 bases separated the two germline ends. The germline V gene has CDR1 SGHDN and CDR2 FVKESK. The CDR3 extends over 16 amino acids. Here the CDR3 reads CASSQRWGGITDTQYF. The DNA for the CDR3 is TGTGCCAGCAGCCAAAGATGGGGCGGCATCACAGATACGCAGTATTTT.

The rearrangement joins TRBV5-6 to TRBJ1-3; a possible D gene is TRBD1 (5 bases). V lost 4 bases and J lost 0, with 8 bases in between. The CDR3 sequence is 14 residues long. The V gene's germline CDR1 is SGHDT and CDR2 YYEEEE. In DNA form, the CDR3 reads TGTGCCAGCAGCGTAAGGGGCTCTGGAAACACCATATATTTT. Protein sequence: CASSVRGSGNTIYF. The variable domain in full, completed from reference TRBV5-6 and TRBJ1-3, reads DAGVTQSPTHLIKTRGQQVTLRCSPKSGHDTVSWYQQALGQGPQFIFQYYEEEERQRGNFPDRFSGHQFPNYSSELNVNALLLGDSALYLCASSVRGSGNTIYFGEGSWLTVV.

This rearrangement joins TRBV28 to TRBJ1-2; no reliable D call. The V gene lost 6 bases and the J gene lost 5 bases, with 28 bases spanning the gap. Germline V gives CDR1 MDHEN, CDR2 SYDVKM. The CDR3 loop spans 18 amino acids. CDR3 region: CASSPTWPETRAGYGYTF. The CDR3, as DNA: TGTGCCAGCAGCCCCACCTGGCCGGAGACCCGCGCTGGTTATGGCTACACCTTC.

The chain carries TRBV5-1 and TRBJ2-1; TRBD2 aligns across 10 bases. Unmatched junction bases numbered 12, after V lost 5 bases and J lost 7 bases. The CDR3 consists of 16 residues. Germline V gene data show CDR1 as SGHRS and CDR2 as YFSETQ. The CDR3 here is CASSLSLAGALNEQFF. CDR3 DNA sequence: TGCGCCAGCAGTTTAAGCCTAGCGGGAGCATTAAATGAGCAGTTCTTC. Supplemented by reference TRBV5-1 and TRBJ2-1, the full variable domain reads KAGVTQTPRYLIKTRGQQVTLSCSPISGHRSVSWYQQTPGQGLQFLFEYFSETQRNKGNFPGRFSGRQFSNSRSEMNVSTLELGDSALYLCASSLSLAGALNEQFFGPGTRLTVL.

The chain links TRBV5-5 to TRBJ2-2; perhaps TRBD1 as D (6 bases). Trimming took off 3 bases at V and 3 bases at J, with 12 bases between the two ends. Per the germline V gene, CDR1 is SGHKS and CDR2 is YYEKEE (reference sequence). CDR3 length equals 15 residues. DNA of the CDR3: TGTGCCAGCAGCTACCCGACAGGAGACACCGGGGAGCTGTTTTTT. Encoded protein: CASSYPTGDTGELFF. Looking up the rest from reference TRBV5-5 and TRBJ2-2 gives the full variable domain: DAGVTQSPTHLIKTRGQQVTLRCSPISGHKSVSWYQQVLGQGPQFIFQYYEKEERGRGNFPDRFSARQFPNYSSELNVNALLLGDSALYLCASSYPTGDTGELFFGEGSRLTVL.

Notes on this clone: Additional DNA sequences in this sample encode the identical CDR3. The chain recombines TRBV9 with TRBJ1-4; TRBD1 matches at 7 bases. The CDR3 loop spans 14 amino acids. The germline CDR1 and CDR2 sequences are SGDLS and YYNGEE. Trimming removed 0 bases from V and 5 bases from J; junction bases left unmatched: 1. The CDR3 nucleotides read TGTGCCAGCAGCGTAGGACAGGGAAATGAAAAACTGTTTTTT. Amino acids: CASSVGQGNEKLFF.

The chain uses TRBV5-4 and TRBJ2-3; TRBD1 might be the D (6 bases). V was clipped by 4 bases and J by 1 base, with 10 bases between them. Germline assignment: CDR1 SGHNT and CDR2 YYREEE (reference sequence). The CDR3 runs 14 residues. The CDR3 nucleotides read TGTGCCAGCAGCCCCCACAGGGGCACAGATACGCAGTATTTT. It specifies CASSPHRGTDTQYF.

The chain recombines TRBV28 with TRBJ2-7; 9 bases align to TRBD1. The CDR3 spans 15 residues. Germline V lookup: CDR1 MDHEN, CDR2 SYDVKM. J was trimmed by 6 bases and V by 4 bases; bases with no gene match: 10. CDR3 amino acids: CASSSPPGQGGEQYF. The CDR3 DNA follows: TGTGCCAGCAGTTCGCCACCGGGACAGGGAGGCGAGCAGTACTTC.